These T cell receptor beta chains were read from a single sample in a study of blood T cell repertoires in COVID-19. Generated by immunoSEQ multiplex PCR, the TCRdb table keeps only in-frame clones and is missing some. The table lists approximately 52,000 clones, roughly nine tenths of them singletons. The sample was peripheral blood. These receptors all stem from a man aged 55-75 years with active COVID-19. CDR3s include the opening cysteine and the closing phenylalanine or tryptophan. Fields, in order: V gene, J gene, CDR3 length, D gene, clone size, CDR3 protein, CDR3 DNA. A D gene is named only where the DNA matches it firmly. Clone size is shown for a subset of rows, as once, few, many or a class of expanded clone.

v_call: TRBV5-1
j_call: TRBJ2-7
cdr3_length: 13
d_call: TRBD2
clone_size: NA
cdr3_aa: CASSYGVAGLQYF
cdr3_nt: TGCGCCAGCAGCTATGGGGTAGCGGGACTCCAGTACTTC

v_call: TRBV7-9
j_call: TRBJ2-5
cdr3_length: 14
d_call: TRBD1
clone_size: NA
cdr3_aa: CASSWGQALETQYF
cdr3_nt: TGTGCCAGCAGCTGGGGACAGGCTCTAGAGACCCAGTACTTC

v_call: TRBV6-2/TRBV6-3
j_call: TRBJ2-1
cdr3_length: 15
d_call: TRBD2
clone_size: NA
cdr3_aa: CASTPLAGAAGEQFF
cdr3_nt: TGTGCCAGCACCCCTCTAGCGGGAGCAGCGGGTGAGCAGTTCTTC

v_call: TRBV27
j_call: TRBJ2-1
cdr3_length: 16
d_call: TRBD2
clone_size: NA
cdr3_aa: CASSGLAGNQYNEQFF
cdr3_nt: TGTGCCAGCAGTGGACTAGCGGGAAATCAATACAATGAGCAGTTCTTC

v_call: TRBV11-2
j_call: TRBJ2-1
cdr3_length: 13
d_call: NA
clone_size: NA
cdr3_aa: CASSLGHYNEQFF
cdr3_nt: TGTGCCAGCAGCTTAGGTCACTACAATGAGCAGTTCTTC

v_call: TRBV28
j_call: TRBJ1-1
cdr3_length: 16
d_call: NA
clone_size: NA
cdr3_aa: CASMAAGEPGNTEAFF
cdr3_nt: TGTGCCAGCATGGCCGCGGGAGAACCTGGGAACACTGAAGCTTTCTTT

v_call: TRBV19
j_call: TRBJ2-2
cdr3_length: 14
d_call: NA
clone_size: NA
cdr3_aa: CASKTGPNTGELFF
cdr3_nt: TGTGCCAGTAAGACAGGTCCGAACACCGGGGAGCTGTTTTTT

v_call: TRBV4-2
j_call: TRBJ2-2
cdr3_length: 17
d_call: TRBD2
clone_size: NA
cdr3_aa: CASSQEEGGPRTGELFF
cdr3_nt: TGTGCCAGCAGCCAAGAGGAGGGAGGGCCGAGGACCGGGGAGCTGTTTTTT

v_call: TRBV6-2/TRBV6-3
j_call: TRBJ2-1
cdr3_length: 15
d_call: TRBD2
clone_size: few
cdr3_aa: CASSYSPSGIPAQFF
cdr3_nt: TGTGCCAGCAGTTACTCACCTAGCGGGATTCCTGCGCAGTTCTTC

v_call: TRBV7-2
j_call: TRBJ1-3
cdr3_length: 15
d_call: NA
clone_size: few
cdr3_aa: CASSLVQGGWNTIYF
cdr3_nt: TGTGCCAGCAGCTTAGTTCAGGGAGGTTGGAACACCATATATTTT

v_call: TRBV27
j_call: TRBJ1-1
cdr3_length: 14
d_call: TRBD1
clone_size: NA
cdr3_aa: CASSFQTGAIEAFF
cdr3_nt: TGTGCCAGCAGTTTTCAAACAGGGGCAATCGAAGCTTTCTTT

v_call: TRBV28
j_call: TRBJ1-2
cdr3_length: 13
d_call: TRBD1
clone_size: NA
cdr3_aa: CASRKGAGYGYTF
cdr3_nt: TGTGCCAGCAGAAAGGGGGCGGGGTATGGCTACACCTTC

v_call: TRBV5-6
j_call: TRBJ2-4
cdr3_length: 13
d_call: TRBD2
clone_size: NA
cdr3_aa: CASSLRRGDIQYF
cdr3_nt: TGTGCCAGCAGTCTGAGGCGGGGGGACATTCAGTACTTC

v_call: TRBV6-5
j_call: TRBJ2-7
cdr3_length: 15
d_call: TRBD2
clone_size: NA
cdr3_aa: CASTRAGTLSYEQYF
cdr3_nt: TGTGCCAGCACCCGAGCGGGAACCCTCTCCTACGAGCAGTACTTC

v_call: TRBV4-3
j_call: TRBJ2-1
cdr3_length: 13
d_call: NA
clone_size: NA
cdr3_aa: CASSQVRVSEQFF
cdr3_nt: TGCGCCAGCAGCCAAGTCCGGGTTAGTGAGCAGTTCTTC

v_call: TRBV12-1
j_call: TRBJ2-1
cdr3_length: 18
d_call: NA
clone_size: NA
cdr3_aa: CASSHPLRDPWSYNEQFF
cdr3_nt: TGTGCCAGCAGCCACCCCCTCCGGGATCCTTGGTCCTACAATGAGCAGTTCTTC

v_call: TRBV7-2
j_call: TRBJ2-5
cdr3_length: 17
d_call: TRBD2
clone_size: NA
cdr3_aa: CASSLALKAAGRETQYF
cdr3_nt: TGTGCCAGCAGCTTGGCCCTGAAGGCAGCGGGAAGGGAGACCCAGTACTTC

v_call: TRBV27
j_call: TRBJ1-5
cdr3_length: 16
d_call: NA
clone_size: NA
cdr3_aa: CASSRSGDRSNQPQHF
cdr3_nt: TGTGCCAGCAGCCGATCGGGGGATAGAAGCAATCAGCCCCAGCATTTT

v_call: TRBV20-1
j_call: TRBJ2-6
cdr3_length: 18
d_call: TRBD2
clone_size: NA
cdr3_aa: CSASDPSGRASGANVLTF
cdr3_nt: TGCAGTGCTAGTGACCCTAGCGGGAGGGCCTCTGGGGCCAACGTCCTGACTTTC

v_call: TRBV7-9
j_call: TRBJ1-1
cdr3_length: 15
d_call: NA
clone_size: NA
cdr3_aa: CASSPRGGSPTEAFF
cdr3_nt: TGTGCCAGCAGCCCTCGGGGAGGGTCCCCCACAGAAGCTTTCTTT

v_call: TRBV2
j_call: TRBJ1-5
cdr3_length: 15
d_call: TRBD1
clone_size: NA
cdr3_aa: CASRGRQGAWQPQHF
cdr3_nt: TGTGCCAGCAGGGGGAGACAGGGGGCGTGGCAGCCCCAGCATTTT

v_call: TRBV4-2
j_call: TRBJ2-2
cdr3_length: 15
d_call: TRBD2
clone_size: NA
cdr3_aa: CASSQGTRNTGELFF
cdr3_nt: TGTGCCAGCAGCCAAGGGACTAGGAACACCGGGGAGCTGTTTTTT

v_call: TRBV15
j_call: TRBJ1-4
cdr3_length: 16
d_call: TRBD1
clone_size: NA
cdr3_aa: CATSRDRLQGGEKLFF
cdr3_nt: TGTGCCACCAGCAGAGATCGGTTACAGGGGGGCGAAAAACTGTTTTTT

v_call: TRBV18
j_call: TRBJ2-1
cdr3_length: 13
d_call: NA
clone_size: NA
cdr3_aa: CASSPVLGREQFF
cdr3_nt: TGTGCCAGCTCACCAGTTCTGGGGCGGGAGCAGTTCTTC

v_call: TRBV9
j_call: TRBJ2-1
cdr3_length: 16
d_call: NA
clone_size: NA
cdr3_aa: CASSVEPGHRPHEQFF
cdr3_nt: TGTGCCAGCAGCGTCGAACCGGGACATCGACCCCATGAGCAGTTCTTC

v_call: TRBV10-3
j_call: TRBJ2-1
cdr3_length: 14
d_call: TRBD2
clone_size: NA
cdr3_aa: CAISGQTSANEQFF
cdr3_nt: TGTGCCATCAGTGGTCAGACTAGCGCCAATGAGCAGTTCTTC

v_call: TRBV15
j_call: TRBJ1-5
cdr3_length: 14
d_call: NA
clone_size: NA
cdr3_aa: CATSPRMSGQPQHF
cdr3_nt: TGTGCCACCAGCCCACGAATGAGCGGTCAGCCCCAGCATTTT

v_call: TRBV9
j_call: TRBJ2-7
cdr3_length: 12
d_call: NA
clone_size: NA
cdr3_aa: CASSGSSYEQYF
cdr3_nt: TGTGCCAGCAGCGGGAGCTCCTACGAGCAGTACTTC

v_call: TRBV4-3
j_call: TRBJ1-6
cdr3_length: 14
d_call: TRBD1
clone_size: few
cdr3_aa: CASSRTGGDSPLHF
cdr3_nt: TGCGCCAGCAGTCGGACAGGGGGGGATTCACCCCTCCACTTT

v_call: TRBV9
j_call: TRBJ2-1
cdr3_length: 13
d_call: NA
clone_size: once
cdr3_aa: CASRRSGGNEQFF
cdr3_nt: TGTGCCAGCAGACGGAGTGGAGGCAATGAGCAGTTCTTC

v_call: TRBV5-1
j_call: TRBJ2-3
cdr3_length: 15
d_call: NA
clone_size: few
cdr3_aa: CASSFSGDRTDTQYF
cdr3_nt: TGCGCCAGCAGCTTTAGCGGTGACCGCACAGATACGCAGTATTTT

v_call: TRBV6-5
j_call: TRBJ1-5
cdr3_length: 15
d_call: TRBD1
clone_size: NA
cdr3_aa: CASSSGTGGFQPQHF
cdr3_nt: TGTGCCAGCAGTTCCGGGACAGGGGGCTTTCAGCCCCAGCATTTT

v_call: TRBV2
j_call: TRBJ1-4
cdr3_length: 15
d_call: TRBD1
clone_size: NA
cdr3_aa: CASSSTGGANEKLFF
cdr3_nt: TGTGCCAGCAGTTCTACAGGGGGTGCTAATGAAAAACTGTTTTTT

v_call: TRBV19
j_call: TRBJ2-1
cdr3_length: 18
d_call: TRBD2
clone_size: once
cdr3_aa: CATSSSSPGREDDNEQFF
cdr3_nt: TGTGCCACCTCCTCCTCCTCCCCGGGTCGGGAGGACGACAATGAGCAGTTCTTC

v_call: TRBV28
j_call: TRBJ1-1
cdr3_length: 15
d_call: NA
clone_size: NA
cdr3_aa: CASSLWGRGGTEAFF
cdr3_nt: TGTGCCAGCAGTTTATGGGGACGGGGGGGCACTGAAGCTTTCTTT

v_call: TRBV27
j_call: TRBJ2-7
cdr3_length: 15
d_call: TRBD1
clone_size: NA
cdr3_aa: CASSSTVRGLYEQYF
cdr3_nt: TGTGCCAGCAGTTCCACGGTTAGGGGGCTCTACGAGCAGTACTTC

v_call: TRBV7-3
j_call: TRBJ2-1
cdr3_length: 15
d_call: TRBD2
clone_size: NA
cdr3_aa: CASSFTSATYNEQFF
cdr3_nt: TGTGCCAGCAGTTTTACTAGCGCAACCTACAATGAGCAGTTCTTC

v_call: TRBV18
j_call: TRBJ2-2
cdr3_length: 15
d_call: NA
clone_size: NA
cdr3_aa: CASSPRFRGTGELFF
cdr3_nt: TGTGCCAGCTCACCACGGTTTAGGGGCACCGGGGAGCTGTTTTTT

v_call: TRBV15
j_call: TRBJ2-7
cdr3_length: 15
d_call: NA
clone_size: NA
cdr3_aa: CATSRGGTGAGEQYF
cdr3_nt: TGTGCCACCAGCAGAGGGGGAACAGGAGCTGGAGAGCAGTACTTC

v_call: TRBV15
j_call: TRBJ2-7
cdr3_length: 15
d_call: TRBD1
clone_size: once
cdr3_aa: CATSRVFGTGNEQYF
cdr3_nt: TGTGCCACCAGCAGAGTATTCGGGACAGGTAACGAGCAGTACTTC

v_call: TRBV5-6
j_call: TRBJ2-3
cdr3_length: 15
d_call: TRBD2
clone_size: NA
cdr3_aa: CASSGATSGRSGRYF
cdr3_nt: TGTGCCAGCTCGGGGGCCACTAGCGGGAGAAGTGGTCGGTATTTT

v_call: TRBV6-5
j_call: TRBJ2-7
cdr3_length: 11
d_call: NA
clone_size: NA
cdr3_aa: CASSNLYEQYF
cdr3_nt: TGTGCCAGCAGTAACCTATACGAGCAGTACTTC

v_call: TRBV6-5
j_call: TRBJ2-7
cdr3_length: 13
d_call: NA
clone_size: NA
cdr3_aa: CASSWDSTYEQYF
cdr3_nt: TGTGCCAGCAGTTGGGACTCCACCTACGAGCAGTACTTC

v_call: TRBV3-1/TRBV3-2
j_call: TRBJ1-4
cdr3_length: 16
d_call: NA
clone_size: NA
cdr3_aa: CASSQDFPAAGEKLFF
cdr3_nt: TGTGCCAGCAGCCAAGATTTTCCAGCGGCGGGTGAAAAACTGTTTTTT

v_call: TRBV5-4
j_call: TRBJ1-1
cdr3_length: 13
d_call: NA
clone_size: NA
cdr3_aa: CASSLREGSEAFF
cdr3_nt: TGTGCCAGCAGCTTGAGGGAGGGGTCTGAAGCTTTCTTT